What follows are 22 T cell receptor beta chains derived from one specimen sequenced in a study of blood T cell repertoires in COVID-19. The assay was immunoSEQ multiplex PCR, and TCRdb's table has in-frame clones only and misses some. The data contain 100,000 to 150,000 clones, around nine tenths of them singletons. The sequenced sample was peripheral blood. These receptors were collected from a human donor in a cohort sampled during active COVID-19.

The gene calls are TRBV10-1 and TRBJ2-7, with a tentative D call TRBD1 (5 bases). The V gene lost 7 bases and the J gene lost 4 bases, with 23 bases spanning the gap. In germline, CDR1 is WNHNN, CDR2 SYGVQD (reference sequence). The CDR3 extends over 16 amino acids. CDR3: CASTPWLRQGHYEQYF. DNA for the CDR3: TGCGCCAGCACCCCTTGGTTGAGGCAGGGCCATTACGAGCAGTACTTC.

The chain couples TRBV6-2 or TRBV6-3 to TRBJ1-1; D remains unclear. Germline V lookup: CDR1 MNHEY, CDR2 SVGEGT. The CDR3 sequence is 14 residues long. Between the trimmed V and J ends, which lost 2 bases and 4 bases, there was a span of 11 bases. In DNA form, the CDR3 reads TGTGCCAGCAGTTACGGAGGTGGTGGCACTGAAGCTTTCTTT. Translation gives CASSYGGGGTEAFF.

A word on this clone: A read error is likely, as this CDR3 ends without the conserved phenylalanine or tryptophan. The limits of the CDR3 on the DNA are not certain, so only TCRdb's listed CDR3 is given. The chain recombines TRBV29-1 with TRBJ1-5; the DNA was not compared with TRBD1, the D call given in the table. Germline V lookup: CDR1 SQVTM, CDR2 ANQGSEA. Both ends counted, the CDR3 spans 14 residues. The CDR3 region is CSVTVGDGTGAMFL.

A few counts support this clone. V usage is TRBV4-1 and J usage is TRBJ2-7, with 8 nucleotides matching TRBD1. V gave up 1 base and J gave up 3 bases; unmatched junction bases: 2. This CDR3 comprises 14 residues. Germline loops: CDR1 MGHRA, CDR2 YSYEKL. In DNA, the CDR3 is TGCGCCAGCAGCCAAGGACAGGGGAACTACGAGCAGTACTTC. It specifies CASSQGQGNYEQYF.

This clone was found a few times. CDR3 sequence (DNA): TGTGCCAGCAGTTTCCGGGAGTCAGATACGCAGTATTTT. The encoded protein is CASSFRESDTQYF. The chain carries TRBV28 and TRBJ2-3, with a possible D match to TRBD2 (6 bases). Trimming removed 3 bases from V and 4 bases from J, with 8 bases in between. This CDR3 spans 13 amino acids. Germline loops: CDR1 MDHEN, CDR2 SYDVKM.

The J gene is TRBJ2-1, the V gene TRBV12-3 or TRBV12-4; D ambiguous. The V and J ends lost 4 bases and 6 bases respectively, with 4 bases between them. The CDR3 extends over 11 amino acids. CDR3 residues: CASSSRNEQFF. The CDR3 coding sequence is TGTGCCAGCAGTTCCCGCAATGAGCAGTTCTTC.

The chain employs TRBV9 and TRBJ1-4; D is unclear. CDR3 size: 15 residues. Germline CDR1 and CDR2: SGDLS and YYNGEE. Trimming stripped 3 bases from V and 0 bases from J, with 9 bases between. The CDR3 is CASSGGPATNEKLFF. The CDR3 DNA is TGTGCCAGCAGCGGCGGGCCAGCAACTAATGAAAAACTGTTTTTT.

Concerning this clone itself: One end of the junction does not line up with germline, which may come from a read error. CDR3: CAPRGGGRGYEQYF. For the CDR3, the DNA is TGCGCCCCCCGCGGGGGGGGGCGAGGCTACGAGCAGTACTTC. The chain combines TRBV9 with TRBJ2-7; 9 bases line up with TRBD2. Germline V CDR1 and CDR2: SGDLS, YYNGEE. The CDR3 covers 14 residues.

This clone was counted only a few times. This chain connects TRBV18 to TRBJ2-1; D gene uncertain. The V gene's germline CDR1 is KGHSH and CDR2 LQKENI. Trimming took 6 bases from V and 0 from J, leaving 9 bases between them. The CDR3 consists of 14 residues. The CDR3 nucleotides are TGTGCCAGCTCCTCCACAGTCTCCTACAATGAGCAGTTCTTC. It yields the protein CASSSTVSYNEQFF.

The chain links TRBV9 to TRBJ2-1, with 7 bases matching TRBD2. The ends lost 0 bases at V and 7 bases at J; junction bases unmatched: 13. The CDR3 sequence is 17 residues long. CDR1 and CDR2 (germline): SGDLS, YYNGEE. The CDR3 sequence is CASSVGPESGIGNEQFF. In DNA, the CDR3 is TGTGCCAGCAGCGTAGGCCCTGAGAGCGGGATAGGAAATGAGCAGTTCTTC.

This chain joins TRBV15 and TRBJ1-4; D is perhaps TRBD1 (6 bases). This CDR3 is 14 amino acids long. The germline V gene encodes CDR1 LNHNV and CDR2 YYDKDF (reference sequence). V was pared by 9 bases and J by 4 bases, with 15 bases between. This CDR3 is CATKPDRINEKLFF. The CDR3 DNA reads TGTGCCACGAAACCGGACAGAATTAATGAAAAACTGTTTTTT.

The chain is built from TRBV6-5 and TRBJ1-6, with a tentative D call TRBD1 (5 bases). Germline V gives CDR1 MNHEY, CDR2 SVGAGI. Deletions cut 2 bases from V and 8 bases from J, with 16 bases between. The CDR3 sequence is 16 residues long. CDR3 amino acids: CASSYIPGRRDSPLHF. The CDR3 DNA sequence: TGTGCCAGCAGTTACATCCCGGGGCGGAGGGATTCACCCCTCCACTTT.

This chain uses TRBV2 with TRBJ2-3; weak D call: TRBD1 (6 bases). V shed 6 bases and J shed 4 bases, with 17 bases lying between them. This CDR3 spans 15 amino acids. The V gene's germline CDR1 is SNHLY and CDR2 FYNNEI. CDR3 DNA: TGTGCCAGCAGCCCCGGACAGTTCGGGTCAGATACGCAGTATTTT. As protein: CASSPGQFGSDTQYF.

The gene calls are TRBV5-1 and TRBJ2-7, with 7 bases aligning to TRBD1. V was clipped by 0 bases and J by 1 base; unmatched bases: 4. Germline values: CDR1 SGHRS, CDR2 YFSETQ. The CDR3 is made up of 15 amino acids. In DNA form, the CDR3 reads TGCGCCAGCAGCTTGGCCCCACAGGGGTCCTACGAGCAGTACTTC. Protein: CASSLAPQGSYEQYF.

This chain joins TRBV11-2 and TRBJ2-1, with 14 bases identical to TRBD2. Germline values: CDR1 SGHAT, CDR2 FQNNGV. The CDR3 runs to 17 residues. With V trimmed by 6 bases and J by 7 bases, 11 bases remained unmatched. The DNA for the CDR3 is TGTGCCAGCAGTTATTCAAGGACTAGCGGGAGGCGTAATGAGCAGTTCTTC. It is translated as CASSYSRTSGRRNEQFF. The full variable domain, rest sourced from reference TRBV11-2 and TRBJ2-1, is EAGVAQSPRYKIIEKRQSVAFWCNPISGHATLYWYQQILGQGPKLLIQFQNNGVVDDSQLPKDRFSAERLKGVDSTLKIQPAKLEDSAVYLCASSYSRTSGRRNEQFFGPGTRLTVL.

The table lists this clone with a few counts. This sequence joins TRBV20-1 and TRBJ2-7, with no clear D. Trimming cost V 8 bases and J 0 bases, with 8 bases left between them. Germline V CDR1 and CDR2: DFQATT, SNEGSKA (reference sequence). CDR3 length equals 11 residues. This CDR3 reads CSPSSSYEQYF. In DNA form, the CDR3 reads TGCAGTCCCTCGAGCTCCTACGAGCAGTACTTC.

The V and J genes are TRBV6-2 or TRBV6-3 and TRBJ1-1, with 8 bases identical to TRBD1. This CDR3 has 18 residues. Germline lookup yields CDR1 MNHEY and CDR2 SVGEGT. Unmatched junction bases numbered 16, after V lost 6 bases and J lost 1 base. CDR3 in amino acids: CASSTPAGRGLRNTEAFF. In nucleotides, the CDR3 is TGTGCCAGCAGCACCCCCGCGGGCAGGGGGCTCAGGAACACTGAAGCTTTCTTT.

The chain carries TRBV28 and TRBJ2-1; 16 bases align to TRBD2. This CDR3 contains 17 residues. Germline V lookup: CDR1 MDHEN, CDR2 SYDVKM. The ends lost 6 bases at V and 8 bases at J; junction bases unmatched: 10. The CDR3 region is CASRKGTSGRARDEQFF. Here the CDR3 DNA reads TGTGCCAGCAGAAAAGGGACTAGCGGGAGGGCCAGGGATGAGCAGTTCTTC.

The chain carries TRBV18 and TRBJ2-7; 15 nucleotides align to TRBD2. The CDR3 spans 17 residues. After removal of 4 bases from V and 3 bases from J, the junction contained 7 bases not matched to a gene. Germline loops: CDR1 KGHSH, CDR2 LQKENI. CDR3 sequence reads: CASSQGLAGGPNYEQYF. DNA for the CDR3: TGTGCCAGCTCACAGGGACTAGCGGGAGGACCAAACTACGAGCAGTACTTC. Combining the CDR3 with reference TRBV18 and TRBJ2-7 gives the whole variable domain NAGVMQNPRHLVRRRGQEARLRCSPMKGHSHVYWYRQLPEEGLKFMVYLQKENIIDESGMPKERFSAEFPKEGPSILRIQQVVRGDSAAYFCASSQGLAGGPNYEQYFGPGTRLTVT.

The chain is built from TRBV4-1 and TRBJ2-2, with 14 bases matching TRBD2. CDR3 length equals 18 residues. Germline values: CDR1 MGHRA, CDR2 YSYEKL. Losses at the gene ends were 1 base for V and 4 bases for J; bases not matched to a gene: 5. CDR3 in amino acids: CASSQGGLAGVGTGELFF. CDR3 DNA: TGCGCCAGCAGCCAAGGGGGACTAGCGGGAGTGGGCACCGGGGAGCTGTTTTTT.

The J gene is TRBJ1-5, the V gene TRBV15; TRBD1 agrees at 12 bases. V gave up 2 bases and J gave up 2 bases; unmatched junction bases: 13. The CDR3 runs 20 residues. Per the germline V gene, CDR1 is LNHNV and CDR2 is YYDKDF (reference sequence). The CDR3 nucleotides are TGTGCCACCAGCAGACAATATACCGGGACAGGGGGCGCGGGCAATCAGCCCCAGCATTTT. Its translation is CATSRQYTGTGGAGNQPQHF.

V usage is TRBV5-6 and J usage is TRBJ2-7, with 12 bases matching TRBD1. The junction had 2 bases not matched to a gene; V was cut back by 4 bases and J by 3 bases. This CDR3 has 14 amino acids. Looked up from germline, CDR1 is SGHDT and CDR2 is YYEEEE. Written as DNA, the CDR3 is TGTGCCAGCAGCCGGGACAGGGGGCTCTACGAGCAGTACTTC. As protein: CASSRDRGLYEQYF.